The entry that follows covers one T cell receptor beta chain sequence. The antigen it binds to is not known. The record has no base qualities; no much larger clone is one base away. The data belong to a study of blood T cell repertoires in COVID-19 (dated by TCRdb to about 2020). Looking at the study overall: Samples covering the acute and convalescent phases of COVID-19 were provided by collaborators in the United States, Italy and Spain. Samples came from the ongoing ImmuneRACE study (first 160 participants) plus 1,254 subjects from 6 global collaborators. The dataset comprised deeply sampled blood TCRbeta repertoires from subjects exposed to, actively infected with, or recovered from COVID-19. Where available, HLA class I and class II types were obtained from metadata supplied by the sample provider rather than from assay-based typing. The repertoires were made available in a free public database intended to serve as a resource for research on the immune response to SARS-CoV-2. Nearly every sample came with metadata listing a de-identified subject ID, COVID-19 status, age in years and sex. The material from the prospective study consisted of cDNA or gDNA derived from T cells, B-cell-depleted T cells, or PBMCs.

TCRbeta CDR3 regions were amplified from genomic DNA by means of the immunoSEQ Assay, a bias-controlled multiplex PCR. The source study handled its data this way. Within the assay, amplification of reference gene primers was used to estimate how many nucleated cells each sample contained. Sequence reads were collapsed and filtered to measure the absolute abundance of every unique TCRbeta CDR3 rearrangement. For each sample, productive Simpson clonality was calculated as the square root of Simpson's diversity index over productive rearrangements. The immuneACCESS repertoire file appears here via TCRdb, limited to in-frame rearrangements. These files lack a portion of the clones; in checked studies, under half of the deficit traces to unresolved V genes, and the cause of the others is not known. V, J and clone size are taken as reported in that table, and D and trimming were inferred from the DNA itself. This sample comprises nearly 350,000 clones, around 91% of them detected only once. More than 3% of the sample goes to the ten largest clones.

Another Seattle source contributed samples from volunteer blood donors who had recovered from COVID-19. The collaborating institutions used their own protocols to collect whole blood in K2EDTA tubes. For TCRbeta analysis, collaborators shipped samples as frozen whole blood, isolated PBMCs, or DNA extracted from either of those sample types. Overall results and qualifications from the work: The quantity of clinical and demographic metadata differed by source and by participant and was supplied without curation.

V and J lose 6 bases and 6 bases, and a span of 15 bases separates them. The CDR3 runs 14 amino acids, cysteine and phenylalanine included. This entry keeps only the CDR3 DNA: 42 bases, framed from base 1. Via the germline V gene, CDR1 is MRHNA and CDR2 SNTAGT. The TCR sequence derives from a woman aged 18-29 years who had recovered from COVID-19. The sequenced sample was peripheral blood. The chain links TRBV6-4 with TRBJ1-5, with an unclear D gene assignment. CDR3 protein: CASRTGFKCQPQHF. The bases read TGTGCCAGCAGGACGGGGTTCAAGTGTCAGCCCCAGCATTTT.